The 32 T cell receptor beta chains below come from one sample, sequenced in a study of T cell changes during pregnancy in multiple sclerosis. The assay was immunoSEQ multiplex PCR, and TCRdb's table has in-frame clones only and misses some. Of 30,000 to 45,000 clones in the sample, 75% to 95% were seen once. The source material was CD4+ T cells from peripheral blood mononuclear cells, sampled in the second trimester of pregnancy. The receptors shown here come from a female donor in good health, enrolled as a control in a pregnancy study.

V is TRBV6-1 and J is TRBJ2-6; D perhaps matches TRBD1 (5 bases). V lost 5 bases and J lost 0, with 8 bases in between. The CDR3 extends over 15 amino acids. Germline lookup yields CDR1 MNHNS and CDR2 SASEGT. The CDR3 region has the DNA TGTGCCAGCAGTCCAGGGATCTCTGGGGCCAACGTCCTGACTTTC. Its protein product is CASSPGISGANVLTF.

The chain employs TRBV7-6 and TRBJ1-2; perhaps TRBD1 as D (5 bases). V was trimmed by 5 bases and J by 8 bases, leaving 15 bases between them. The length of the CDR3 is 13 residues. Looked up from germline, CDR1 is SGHVS and CDR2 is FNYEAQ. CDR3 loop: CASSPQQGPGYTF. CDR3 nucleotide sequence: TGTGCCAGCAGCCCCCAGCAGGGTCCGGGCTACACCTTC.

The V gene is TRBV18, the J gene TRBJ1-2; 9 nucleotides match TRBD1. This CDR3 is built from 19 residues. Germline V lookup: CDR1 KGHSH, CDR2 LQKENI. The V segment lost 1 base and the J segment 0 bases; nucleotides outside the gene matches: 12. This CDR3 is CASSPRVGTGILANYGYTF. DNA of the CDR3: TGTGCCAGCTCACCACGGGTCGGGACAGGGATCTTAGCTAACTATGGCTACACCTTC. The variable domain in full, completed from reference TRBV18 and TRBJ1-2, reads NAGVMQNPRHLVRRRGQEARLRCSPMKGHSHVYWYRQLPEEGLKFMVYLQKENIIDESGMPKERFSAEFPKEGPSILRIQQVVRGDSAAYFCASSPRVGTGILANYGYTFGSGTRLTVV.

This chain connects TRBV2 to TRBJ1-4, with 10 bases aligning to TRBD1. Germline CDR1 and CDR2: SNHLY and FYNNEI. The V gene end was trimmed by 6 bases and the J gene end by 2 bases; junction bases not matched to a gene: 9. The CDR3 runs to 17 residues. The CDR3 coding sequence is TGTGCCAGCAGCCAAACCGGGACAGGGGTTACTAATGAAAAACTGTTTTTT. It encodes CASSQTGTGVTNEKLFF.

The genes are TRBV6-1 and TRBJ2-1, with 8 bases that match TRBD2. From germline, CDR1 is MNHNS and CDR2 SASEGT. The trim removed 10 bases at V and 9 bases at J, leaving 14 bases unmatched. The CDR3 covers 14 residues. DNA for the CDR3: TGTGCCACTGATAAGCGGGAGTTGTTGGGTGAGCAGTTCTTC. It specifies CATDKRELLGEQFF.

This rearrangement joins TRBV5-5 to TRBJ2-1; 9 bases align to TRBD1. Losses at the gene ends were 0 bases for V and 4 bases for J; bases not matched to a gene: 2. CDR3 length: 15 residues. Germline CDR1 reads SGHKS; CDR2 reads YYEKEE (reference sequence). CDR3 protein: CASSLEGQGYNEQFF. The CDR3 region has the DNA TGTGCCAGCAGCTTGGAGGGACAGGGATACAATGAGCAGTTCTTC.

The V and J genes are TRBV10-3 and TRBJ2-1; no reliable D call. Germline CDR1 reads ENHRY; CDR2 reads SYGVKD. CDR3 length equals 11 residues. Trimming removed 10 bases from V and 7 bases from J, with 11 bases in between. The CDR3 sequence: CATVRRNEQFF. CDR3 DNA sequence: TGTGCCACCGTCCGTAGAAATGAGCAGTTCTTC.

The chain joins TRBV27 to TRBJ2-7, with D tentatively TRBD2 (5 bases). Germline V CDR1 and CDR2: MNHEY, SMNVEV (reference sequence). The CDR3 runs to 15 residues. Between the trimmed V and J ends, which lost 2 bases and 4 bases, there was a span of 15 bases. CDR3 residues: CASSLQADARYEQYF. CDR3 coding DNA: TGTGCCAGCAGTTTACAAGCGGACGCACGATACGAGCAGTACTTC.

The genes are TRBV10-2 and TRBJ2-1; 9 bases agree with TRBD1. CDR3 size: 15 residues. The germline V gene has CDR1 WSHSY and CDR2 SAAADI. V gave up 4 bases and J gave up 2 bases; unmatched junction bases: 3. CDR3 coding DNA: TGCGCCAGCAGTGGGGGACAGGGCCCCTACAATGAGCAGTTCTTC. Amino acid sequence: CASSGGQGPYNEQFF.

This chain uses TRBV15 with TRBJ2-3, with 15 bases identical to TRBD2. V gave up 1 base and J gave up 7 bases; unmatched junction bases: 6. In germline, CDR1 is LNHNV, CDR2 YYDKDF (reference sequence). This CDR3 has 17 residues. In nucleotides, the CDR3 is TGTGCCACCAGCAGAGGGACTAGCGGGAGGGAGGTGTATACGCAGTATTTT. Residues: CATSRGTSGREVYTQYF.

The V call is TRBV7-2, the J call TRBJ1-4, with D unclear. Trimming cost V 3 bases and J 4 bases, with 9 bases left between them. The CDR3 extends over 14 amino acids. Looked up from germline, CDR1 is SGHTA and CDR2 is FQGNSA. The CDR3: CASSFGTDNEKLFF. CDR3 coding DNA: TGTGCCAGCAGCTTTGGTACAGATAATGAAAAACTGTTTTTT.

V is TRBV5-4 and J is TRBJ1-6, with 7 bases aligning to TRBD1. CDR3 size: 15 residues. Germline assignment: CDR1 SGHNT and CDR2 YYREEE (reference sequence). With V trimmed by 0 bases and J by 11 bases, 8 bases remained unmatched. The DNA of the CDR3 is TGTGCCAGCAGCTTGGCCGGACAGGACCTAGCACCCCTCCACTTT. Its translation: CASSLAGQDLAPLHF.

The chain couples TRBV6-1 to TRBJ1-5; TRBD1 matches 8 bases. V lost 0 bases, J lost 6 bases, and 4 bases stayed unmatched. Germline assignment: CDR1 MNHNS and CDR2 SASEGT. The CDR3 spans 15 residues. The CDR3 DNA reads as TGTGCCAGCAGTGAAGCGGCAGGGGGCGTTCAGCCCCAGCATTTT. Its protein product is CASSEAAGGVQPQHF.

CDR3 protein: CASSLGAPINTEAFF. Written as DNA, the CDR3 is TGCGCCAGCAGCTTGGGAGCCCCGATAAACACTGAAGCTTTCTTT. The chain combines TRBV5-1 with TRBJ1-1; D remains ambiguous. CDR3 length: 15 residues. In germline, CDR1 is SGHRS, CDR2 YFSETQ. V lost 0 bases and J lost 2, with 11 bases in between.

The gene calls are TRBV28 and TRBJ2-7, with 12 bases matching TRBD2. The V gene's germline CDR1 is MDHEN and CDR2 SYDVKM. The CDR3 runs to 15 residues. J gave up 7 bases and V 6 bases, and 10 bases lay outside the gene matches. The chain's CDR3 is CASSLTSGSLREQYF. DNA of the CDR3: TGTGCCAGCAGCCTGACTAGCGGGAGTTTGAGGGAGCAGTACTTC.

V usage is TRBV19 and J usage is TRBJ1-2; D ambiguous. Between the trimmed V and J ends, which lost 5 bases and 5 bases, there was a span of 24 bases. Germline CDR1 reads LNHDA; CDR2 reads SQIVND (reference sequence). There are 17 residues in the CDR3. The CDR3 nucleotides read TGTGCCAGTAGTCCCCTCCTTGGTGACTCCTCGCGGTATGGCTACACCTTC. It yields the protein CASSPLLGDSSRYGYTF.

This clone came up a few times. V usage is TRBV30 and J usage is TRBJ2-7, with 9 bases matching TRBD2. J gave up 1 base and V 2 bases, and 12 bases lay outside the gene matches. From germline, CDR1 is GTSNPN and CDR2 SVGIG (reference sequence). The CDR3 contains 17 residues. CDR3 residues: CAWSRGGSAGGSYEQYF. CDR3 DNA: TGTGCCTGGAGTAGGGGTGGTTCAGCGGGGGGTTCCTACGAGCAGTACTTC. The whole variable domain, filled in from reference TRBV30 and TRBJ2-7, reads SQTIHQWPATLVQPVGSPLSLECTVEGTSNPNLYWYRQAAGRGLQLLFYSVGIGQISSEVPQNLSASRPQDRQFILSSKKLLLSDSGFYLCAWSRGGSAGGSYEQYFGPGTRLTVT.

The chain combines TRBV5-1 with TRBJ2-7; a possible D gene is TRBD2 (5 bases). CDR1 and CDR2 (germline): SGHRS, YFSETQ. The CDR3 sequence is 17 residues long. With 0 bases removed from V and 1 base from J, the gap between germline ends came to 17 bases. CDR3 DNA sequence: TGCGCCAGCAGCTTGGAGCCGCCGGGGATGAGGTCCTACGAGCAGTACTTC. Its translation is CASSLEPPGMRSYEQYF.

This sequence joins TRBV7-6 and TRBJ2-5; 10 bases map to TRBD1. CDR1 and CDR2 (germline): SGHVS, FNYEAQ. The length of the CDR3 is 16 residues. Trimming cost V 4 bases and J 4 bases; bases outside gene matches: 9. The DNA of the CDR3 is TGTGCCAGCAGCTCCTCCCCCGACAGGGGGCCAGAGACCCAGTACTTC. Translation gives CASSSSPDRGPETQYF.

J is TRBJ2-1 and V is TRBV30, with 13 bases that match TRBD2. The CDR3 runs to 20 residues. From germline, CDR1 is GTSNPN and CDR2 SVGIG (reference sequence). With 2 bases clipped from V and 6 bases from J, the junction kept 19 bases outside the gene matches. The CDR3 loop reads CAWSLGAAPGLAGSSNEQFF. CDR3 DNA sequence: TGTGCCTGGAGTCTTGGTGCAGCTCCGGGACTAGCGGGAAGTTCCAATGAGCAGTTCTTC.

This CDR3 is CATGPLYNEQFF. CDR3 in DNA: TGTGCCACTGGGCCCCTTTACAATGAGCAGTTCTTC. The rearrangement joins TRBV10-3 to TRBJ2-1; D unclear. Germline CDR1 reads ENHRY; CDR2 reads SYGVKD. The CDR3 contains 12 residues. The V gene lost 10 bases and the J gene lost 4 bases, with 11 bases spanning the gap.

This chain connects TRBV5-1 to TRBJ2-3, with D possibly matching TRBD1 (6 bases). CDR3 length equals 15 residues. V lost 4 bases and J lost 0, with 12 bases in between. Per the germline V gene, CDR1 is SGHRS and CDR2 is YFSETQ. DNA for the CDR3: TGCGCCAGCAGCCGACAGGAGCCTAGCACAGATACGCAGTATTTT. It is translated as CASSRQEPSTDTQYF.

The rearrangement links TRBV10-3 to TRBJ1-2; TRBD1 aligns across 7 bases. The V segment lost 4 bases and the J segment 0 bases; nucleotides outside the gene matches: 8. Germline loops: CDR1 ENHRY, CDR2 SYGVKD. This CDR3 spans 16 amino acids. CDR3 sequence reads: CAISGGQRLSNYGYTF. The CDR3 nucleotides are TGTGCCATCAGTGGGGGACAGAGACTGTCTAACTATGGCTACACCTTC.

The chain has TRBV28 and TRBJ2-2, with D possibly being TRBD2 (5 bases). Germline lookup yields CDR1 MDHEN and CDR2 SYDVKM. V dropped 6 bases and J dropped 5 bases, with 13 bases sitting between them. CDR3 size: 14 residues. The CDR3 DNA reads as TGTGCCAGCAGCCAAAGTTCGGGAACCGGGGAGCTGTTTTTT. Translating it yields CASSQSSGTGELFF.

The V call is TRBV7-9, the J call TRBJ2-6, with a weak D call TRBD1 (6 bases). CDR3 length equals 18 residues. Trimming removed 4 bases at V and 0 bases at J, with 16 bases between. Germline CDR1 reads SEHNR; CDR2 reads FQNEAQ (reference sequence). The CDR3 loop reads CASSSRTESFSGANVLTF. Written as DNA, the CDR3 is TGTGCCAGCAGCTCGAGGACAGAGAGCTTCTCTGGGGCCAACGTCCTGACTTTC.

This rearrangement joins TRBV5-8 to TRBJ1-1, with a possible D match to TRBD1 (5 bases). CDR1 is SGHTS, CDR2 YDEGEE, per germline. V lost 2 bases to trimming and J lost 1 base, with 15 bases between them. This CDR3 contains 16 residues. CDR3 amino acids: CASSFAGLRKNTEAFF. DNA of the CDR3: TGTGCCAGCAGCTTCGCAGGGCTTAGGAAGAACACTGAAGCTTTCTTT.

The chain joins TRBV6-5 to TRBJ1-2; no definite D call. This CDR3 region has 16 residues. Per the germline V gene, CDR1 is MNHEY and CDR2 is SVGAGI. Trimming removed 0 bases at V and 7 bases at J, with 18 bases between. The CDR3 bases are TGTGCCAGCAGTTACTCTCCAGACACATTTATAGGTGGCTACACCTTC. Amino acids: CASSYSPDTFIGGYTF.

This clone was observed a single time. The chain uses TRBV2 and TRBJ1-1; D remains unclear. In germline, CDR1 is SNHLY, CDR2 FYNNEI. CDR3 length equals 14 residues. V shed 0 bases and J shed 4 bases, with 9 bases lying between them. DNA for the CDR3: TGTGCCAGCAGTGAAGCGCCGGGTAGCACTGAAGCTTTCTTT. Encoded protein: CASSEAPGSTEAFF.

The chain couples TRBV19 to TRBJ1-3, with D possibly matching TRBD1 (5 bases). There are 14 residues in the CDR3. Trimming cost V 5 bases and J 0 bases, with 8 bases left between them. CDR1 is LNHDA, CDR2 SQIVND, per germline (reference sequence). DNA for the CDR3: TGTGCCAGTAGTGCGACAGTCTCTGGAAACACCATATATTTT. Its translation: CASSATVSGNTIYF.

J is TRBJ1-2 and V is TRBV5-5; 7 bases match TRBD1. Germline assignment: CDR1 SGHKS and CDR2 YYEKEE (reference sequence). Losses at the gene ends were 4 bases for V and 7 bases for J; bases not matched to a gene: 7. CDR3 length: 13 residues. The chain's CDR3 is CASSLTGRGGYTF. CDR3 nucleotides: TGTGCCAGCAGCCTGACAGGGCGCGGTGGCTACACCTTC.

The chain is built from TRBV5-1 and TRBJ1-1, with TRBD1 identical over 8 bases. With V trimmed by 0 bases and J by 3 bases, 1 base remained unmatched. The CDR3 runs to 14 residues. CDR1 and CDR2 from the germline V gene are SGHRS and YFSETQ. The CDR3 nucleotides are TGCGCCAGCAGCTTGGACAGGGGGGACACTGAAGCTTTCTTT. This sequence encodes CASSLDRGDTEAFF.

This CDR3 is CASSRSGHGNYGYTF. In DNA form, the CDR3 reads TGTGCCAGCAGCCGTTCGGGACACGGTAACTATGGCTACACCTTC. The V gene is TRBV5-5, the J gene TRBJ1-2; a possible D gene is TRBD1 (6 bases). Germline loops: CDR1 SGHKS, CDR2 YYEKEE (reference sequence). This CDR3 contains 15 residues. V was clipped by 4 bases and J by 1 base, with 14 bases between them.